Listed below are T cell receptor beta chains from one sample, sequenced in a study of blood T cell repertoires in COVID-19. Repertoires were generated with immunoSEQ multiplex PCR, while TCRdb's copy carries only in-frame clones and drops some. There are 240,000 or so clones in the sample; around nine tenths occur only once, and over 6% lies in the top ten. Sequenced input: peripheral blood. The source is a woman aged 70 to 79 with active or convalescent COVID-19. Each CDR3 is given with its conserved first and last residue. Fields, in order: V gene, D gene, clone size, J gene, CDR3 DNA, CDR3 protein. A D gene is named only where the DNA matches it firmly. A clone size is listed for some rows: how often the clone was seen (once, few, many), or a class if it is expanded.

v_gene: TRBV29-1; d_gene: TRBD2; abundance: once; j_gene: TRBJ2-7; CDR3nt: TGCAGCGTGGAGCTAGCGGGAGCTTACGAGCAGTACTTC; CDR3aa: CSVELAGAYEQYF
v_gene: TRBV27; d_gene: TRBD1; abundance: NA; j_gene: TRBJ1-2; CDR3nt: TGTGCCAGCACCCCAGGGGGGCCCAATCTCTATGGCTACACCTTC; CDR3aa: CASTPGGPNLYGYTF
v_gene: TRBV13; d_gene: TRBD2; abundance: few; j_gene: TRBJ2-1; CDR3nt: TGTGCCAGCAGCTTAGGCCTAAGCGGGGGGCCCAGCTACAATGAGCAGTTCTTC; CDR3aa: CASSLGLSGGPSYNEQFF
v_gene: TRBV3-1/TRBV3-2; d_gene: TRBD2; abundance: NA; j_gene: TRBJ2-7; CDR3nt: TGTGCCAGCAGTCATCCGGGACTAGCGGGGACCTACGAGCAGTACTTC; CDR3aa: CASSHPGLAGTYEQYF
v_gene: TRBV3-1/TRBV3-2; d_gene: TRBD2; abundance: NA; j_gene: TRBJ2-2; CDR3nt: TGTGCCAGCAGCTCAAGCGGGGCCGGGGAGCTGTTTTTT; CDR3aa: CASSSSGAGELFF
v_gene: TRBV3-1/TRBV3-2; d_gene: TRBD1; abundance: NA; j_gene: TRBJ1-6; CDR3nt: TGTGCCAGCAGCCAGGACAGGGACTCGGGTTCACCCCTCCACTTT; CDR3aa: CASSQDRDSGSPLHF
v_gene: TRBV6-2/TRBV6-3; d_gene: NA; abundance: NA; j_gene: TRBJ2-7; CDR3nt: TGTGCCAGCAGTCCCGGGCAAGCGGGCTTCTACGAGCAGTACTTC; CDR3aa: CASSPGQAGFYEQYF
v_gene: TRBV7-6; d_gene: TRBD1; abundance: once; j_gene: TRBJ1-1; CDR3nt: TGTGCCAGCAGCTTAAACAGGGGGATGAACACTGAAGCTTTCTTT; CDR3aa: CASSLNRGMNTEAFF
v_gene: TRBV5-6; d_gene: TRBD1; abundance: NA; j_gene: TRBJ2-2; CDR3nt: TGTGCCAGCAGCTCCAGAGGACAGGGAAGAAGAACCGGGGAGCTGTTTTTT; CDR3aa: CASSSRGQGRRTGELFF
v_gene: TRBV7-9; d_gene: NA; abundance: NA; j_gene: TRBJ1-1; CDR3nt: TGTGCCAGCAGCTTGGCGACGCTAGGTGAGGCTTTCTTT; CDR3aa: CASSLATLGEAFF
v_gene: TRBV29-1; d_gene: TRBD2; abundance: once; j_gene: TRBJ2-1; CDR3nt: TGCAGCGTTGAATCTTCGTGGCGGGGGGGCACTTCCTACAATGAGCAGTTCTTC; CDR3aa: CSVESSWRGGTSYNEQFF
v_gene: TRBV24-1; d_gene: NA; abundance: NA; j_gene: TRBJ1-1; CDR3nt: TGTGCCACCAGTGGACAGGCTCCGAACACTGAAGCTTTCTTT; CDR3aa: CATSGQAPNTEAFF
v_gene: TRBV19; d_gene: NA; abundance: NA; j_gene: TRBJ1-5; CDR3nt: TGTGCCAGTAGCAAGATGGAGGGGTCGGACAATCAGCCCCAGCATTTT; CDR3aa: CASSKMEGSDNQPQHF
v_gene: TRBV29-1; d_gene: NA; abundance: once; j_gene: TRBJ1-1; CDR3nt: TGCAGCGTTGTCGCGGTACGTGAAGCTTTCTTT; CDR3aa: CSVVAVREAFF
v_gene: TRBV6-4; d_gene: TRBD1; abundance: many; j_gene: TRBJ1-3; CDR3nt: TGTGCCAGCAGTGTCAGGACAGGGGGTGTCTCTGGAAACACCATATATTTT; CDR3aa: CASSVRTGGVSGNTIYF
v_gene: TRBV6-5; d_gene: NA; abundance: NA; j_gene: TRBJ1-4; CDR3nt: TGTGCCAGCAGTAGAGGGGAGGGAACTTTTGAAAAACTGTTTTTT; CDR3aa: CASSRGEGTFEKLFF
v_gene: TRBV11-2; d_gene: NA; abundance: NA; j_gene: TRBJ2-1; CDR3nt: TGTGCCAGCAGCTTAGTGCGGGCCAATGAGCAGTTCTTC; CDR3aa: CASSLVRANEQFF
v_gene: TRBV7-9; d_gene: TRBD1; abundance: NA; j_gene: TRBJ1-4; CDR3nt: TGTGCCAGCAGCTTGAGGGGGCCGGAGGAAAAACTGTTTTTT; CDR3aa: CASSLRGPEEKLFF
v_gene: TRBV9; d_gene: TRBD1; abundance: NA; j_gene: TRBJ1-1; CDR3nt: TGTGCCAGCAGCTACCGGACAGGACTGAACACTGAAGCTTTCTTT; CDR3aa: CASSYRTGLNTEAFF
v_gene: TRBV29-1; d_gene: TRBD1; abundance: NA; j_gene: TRBJ1-6; CDR3nt: TGCAGCGTCCGCTGGACGACAGGGGAAAATTCACCCCTCCACTTT; CDR3aa: CSVRWTTGENSPLHF
v_gene: TRBV2; d_gene: NA; abundance: NA; j_gene: TRBJ2-7; CDR3nt: TGTGCCAGCAGTGAAAGAGGCCAAATCTACGAGCAGTACTTC; CDR3aa: CASSERGQIYEQYF
v_gene: TRBV7-2; d_gene: TRBD1; abundance: NA; j_gene: TRBJ1-2; CDR3nt: TGTGCCAGCAGCCCCACCCAGGGGGTTGCTAACTATGGCTACACCTTC; CDR3aa: CASSPTQGVANYGYTF
v_gene: TRBV11-2; d_gene: NA; abundance: NA; j_gene: TRBJ1-1; CDR3nt: TGTGCCAGCAGCGAGACAGCGAACACTGAAGCTTTCTTT; CDR3aa: CASSETANTEAFF
v_gene: TRBV27; d_gene: TRBD1; abundance: few; j_gene: TRBJ2-2; CDR3nt: TGTGCCAGCAGTCGGACAGGGCTCACCGGGGAGCTGTTTTTT; CDR3aa: CASSRTGLTGELFF
v_gene: TRBV18; d_gene: NA; abundance: NA; j_gene: TRBJ2-7; CDR3nt: TGTGCCAGCTCACCTGCGGTAAACTACGAGCAGTACTTC; CDR3aa: CASSPAVNYEQYF
v_gene: TRBV7-9; d_gene: NA; abundance: NA; j_gene: TRBJ1-1; CDR3nt: TGTGCCAGCAGCTTAGGAGGGCTCGACACTGAAGCTTTCTTT; CDR3aa: CASSLGGLDTEAFF
v_gene: TRBV9; d_gene: TRBD2; abundance: NA; j_gene: TRBJ2-3; CDR3nt: TGTGCCAGCAGCGCAACTCCTAGCGGGGGGGCTTTAGATACGCAGTATTTT; CDR3aa: CASSATPSGGALDTQYF
v_gene: TRBV11-2; d_gene: TRBD1; abundance: NA; j_gene: TRBJ1-2; CDR3nt: TGTGCCAGCAGCTTAGCACACTTGACAGGGGGTGGTGGCTACACCTTC; CDR3aa: CASSLAHLTGGGGYTF
v_gene: TRBV14; d_gene: NA; abundance: NA; j_gene: TRBJ2-3; CDR3nt: TGTGCCAGCAGCCAAGAAACAGGGCTCCCAGATACGCAGTATTTT; CDR3aa: CASSQETGLPDTQYF
v_gene: TRBV11-2; d_gene: NA; abundance: NA; j_gene: TRBJ1-1; CDR3nt: TGTGCCAGCAGCCACGCCCTAGGATTGAACACTGAAGCTTTCTTT; CDR3aa: CASSHALGLNTEAFF
v_gene: TRBV7-9; d_gene: TRBD1; abundance: NA; j_gene: TRBJ2-7; CDR3nt: TGTGCCAGCAGCTTGATGGGACAGGCAAACGAGCAGTACTTC; CDR3aa: CASSLMGQANEQYF
v_gene: TRBV4-2; d_gene: TRBD1; abundance: NA; j_gene: TRBJ1-5; CDR3nt: TGTGCCAGCAGCCCGACAGGGGAAGGCAATCAGCCCCAGCATTTT; CDR3aa: CASSPTGEGNQPQHF
v_gene: TRBV27; d_gene: NA; abundance: NA; j_gene: TRBJ1-2; CDR3nt: TGTGCCAGCAGCGGTTCCACCATCTATGGCTACACCTTC; CDR3aa: CASSGSTIYGYTF
v_gene: TRBV9; d_gene: NA; abundance: NA; j_gene: TRBJ1-1; CDR3nt: TGTGCCAGCAGCCCCCGCGGGGGTATGAACACTGAAGCTTTCTTT; CDR3aa: CASSPRGGMNTEAFF
v_gene: TRBV9; d_gene: NA; abundance: NA; j_gene: TRBJ2-5; CDR3nt: TGTGCCAGCAGCGTAGCGGGACTCGGACAAGAGACCCAGTACTTC; CDR3aa: CASSVAGLGQETQYF
v_gene: TRBV20-1; d_gene: NA; abundance: NA; j_gene: TRBJ1-2; CDR3nt: TGCAGTGCTAGGAGTGACTATGGCTACACCTTC; CDR3aa: CSARSDYGYTF
v_gene: TRBV11-2; d_gene: TRBD1; abundance: few; j_gene: TRBJ1-2; CDR3nt: TGTGCCAGCAGCTATGGACAGGGGGCGTTTGGCTACACCTTC; CDR3aa: CASSYGQGAFGYTF
v_gene: TRBV9; d_gene: NA; abundance: once; j_gene: TRBJ1-2; CDR3nt: TGTGCCAGCAGCGTAGATCAGGGGACATACTATGGCTACACCTTC; CDR3aa: CASSVDQGTYYGYTF
v_gene: TRBV9; d_gene: NA; abundance: NA; j_gene: TRBJ1-2; CDR3nt: TGTGCCAGCAGCAGCCCTGGGGGCTTGTATGGCTACACCTTC; CDR3aa: CASSSPGGLYGYTF
v_gene: TRBV19; d_gene: TRBD1; abundance: NA; j_gene: TRBJ1-6; CDR3nt: TGTGCCAGTAGTACGACAGGGAAGTCCTCCTATAATTCACCCCTCCACTTT; CDR3aa: CASSTTGKSSYNSPLHF
v_gene: TRBV7-3; d_gene: NA; abundance: NA; j_gene: TRBJ1-4; CDR3nt: TGTGCCAGCAGCCCGGGGTTTTCAACTAATGAAAAACTGTTTTTT; CDR3aa: CASSPGFSTNEKLFF
v_gene: TRBV15; d_gene: NA; abundance: NA; j_gene: TRBJ2-1; CDR3nt: TGTGCCACCAGCAGGGGGGGAACCGACTACAATGAGCAGTTCTTC; CDR3aa: CATSRGGTDYNEQFF
v_gene: TRBV7-2; d_gene: TRBD1; abundance: NA; j_gene: TRBJ2-7; CDR3nt: TGTGCCAGCAGCCTCGGGACAGGGGGAAATTACGAGCAGTACTTC; CDR3aa: CASSLGTGGNYEQYF
v_gene: TRBV4-1; d_gene: TRBD1; abundance: NA; j_gene: TRBJ1-1; CDR3nt: TGCGCCAGCAGCCAAGGGCCAGGGGGTGGAAACACTGAAGCTTTCTTT; CDR3aa: CASSQGPGGGNTEAFF
v_gene: TRBV15; d_gene: NA; abundance: NA; j_gene: TRBJ2-5; CDR3nt: TGTGCCACCAGCAGAGACAGGGGAGAGACCCAGTACTTC; CDR3aa: CATSRDRGETQYF
v_gene: TRBV5-5; d_gene: NA; abundance: NA; j_gene: TRBJ1-3; CDR3nt: TGTGCCAGCAGCTTCCAGGGCTCTGGAAACACCATATATTTT; CDR3aa: CASSFQGSGNTIYF
v_gene: TRBV4-3; d_gene: NA; abundance: NA; j_gene: TRBJ2-1; CDR3nt: TGCGCCAGCAGCCAGGGACTCCTCAATGAGCAGTTCTTC; CDR3aa: CASSQGLLNEQFF
v_gene: TRBV11-2; d_gene: TRBD1; abundance: NA; j_gene: TRBJ2-1; CDR3nt: TGTGCCAGCAGCTTAGCGGGGGACAGGGCCAATGAGCAGTTCTTC; CDR3aa: CASSLAGDRANEQFF
v_gene: TRBV6-6; d_gene: TRBD2; abundance: NA; j_gene: TRBJ2-5; CDR3nt: TGTGCCAGCAGTCGCGGGTTAGAGCGGGGGCCCCAAGAGACCCAGTACTTC; CDR3aa: CASSRGLERGPQETQYF
v_gene: TRBV18; d_gene: NA; abundance: NA; j_gene: TRBJ1-5; CDR3nt: TGTGCCAGCTCACCAGACGCGCTACTAGGTCAGCCCCAGCATTTT; CDR3aa: CASSPDALLGQPQHF
v_gene: TRBV10-3; d_gene: TRBD1; abundance: NA; j_gene: TRBJ1-2; CDR3nt: TGTGCCATCAGTGAGCCGGGACAGGGGGCGTACTATGGCTACACCTTC; CDR3aa: CAISEPGQGAYYGYTF
v_gene: TRBV13; d_gene: NA; abundance: NA; j_gene: TRBJ1-5; CDR3nt: TGTGCCAGCAGCTTAGAAGCCCCAGGGATGCCGGAACAGCCCCAGCATTTT; CDR3aa: CASSLEAPGMPEQPQHF
v_gene: TRBV4-3; d_gene: TRBD1; abundance: once; j_gene: TRBJ1-4; CDR3nt: TGCGCCAGCAGCTCCGGGGGGACAGGGGATGAAAAACTGTTTTTT; CDR3aa: CASSSGGTGDEKLFF
v_gene: TRBV20-1; d_gene: TRBD1; abundance: NA; j_gene: TRBJ2-7; CDR3nt: TGCAGTGCTGACAGGGCTCGCGAGCAGTACTTC; CDR3aa: CSADRAREQYF
v_gene: TRBV6-1; d_gene: TRBD1; abundance: NA; j_gene: TRBJ2-7; CDR3nt: TGTGCCAGCAGTGAAGGGGGGACAGGGACCTACGAGCAGTACTTC; CDR3aa: CASSEGGTGTYEQYF